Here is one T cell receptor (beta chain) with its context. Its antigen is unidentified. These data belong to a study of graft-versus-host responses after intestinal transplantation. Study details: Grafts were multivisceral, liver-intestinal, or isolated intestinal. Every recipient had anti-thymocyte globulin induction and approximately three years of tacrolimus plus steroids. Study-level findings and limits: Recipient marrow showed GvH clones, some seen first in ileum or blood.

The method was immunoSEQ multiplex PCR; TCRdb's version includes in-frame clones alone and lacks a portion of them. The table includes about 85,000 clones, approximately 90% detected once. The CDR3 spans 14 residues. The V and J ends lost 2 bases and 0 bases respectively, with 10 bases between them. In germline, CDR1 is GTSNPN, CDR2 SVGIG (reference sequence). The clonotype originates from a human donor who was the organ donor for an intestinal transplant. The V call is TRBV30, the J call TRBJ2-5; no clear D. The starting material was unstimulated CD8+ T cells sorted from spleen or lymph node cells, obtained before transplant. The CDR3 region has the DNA TGTGCCTGGAGTACCCCAGAGAACCAAGAGACCCAGTACTTC. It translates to CAWSTPENQETQYF.